This entry lists 29 T cell receptor beta chains sequenced from one sample in a study of blood T cell repertoires in COVID-19. Profiling relied on immunoSEQ multiplex PCR, and the TCRdb table lists in-frame clones only, not all of them. The data hold roughly 220,000 clones, with around 83% observed a single time. Sequencing was done on a sample of peripheral blood. These receptors came from a woman aged 35 to 49 who had recovered from COVID-19.

This sequence joins TRBV6-6 and TRBJ1-1, with TRBD1 matching 7 bases. The V gene's germline CDR1 is MNHNY and CDR2 SVGAGI (reference sequence). This CDR3 contains 14 residues. The J segment lost 2 bases and the V segment lost 7 bases, leaving 7 bases of the junction unmatched. The CDR3 bases are TGTGCCAGCACCCAAAACAGGGGTAACACTGAAGCTTTCTTT. It specifies CASTQNRGNTEAFF.

This clone occurred once. In DNA form, the CDR3 reads TGTGCCAGCAGGGGGGGTACCTACGAGCAGTACTTC. As protein: CASRGGTYEQYF. The gene calls are TRBV6-5 and TRBJ2-7; perhaps TRBD2 as D (6 bases). From germline, CDR1 is MNHEY and CDR2 SVGAGI. With 6 bases removed from V and 2 bases from J, the gap between germline ends came to 8 bases. This CDR3 has 12 amino acids.

The chain couples TRBV7-9 to TRBJ1-2, with D unclear. Germline V gene lookup returns CDR1 SEHNR and CDR2 FQNEAQ (reference sequence). Trimming stripped 5 bases from V and 1 base from J, with 11 bases between. This CDR3 is 14 amino acids long. CDR3 sequence (DNA): TGTGCCAGCAGCCTAGTCCCCAATAACTATGGCTACACCTTC. It yields the protein CASSLVPNNYGYTF.

J is TRBJ2-5 and V is TRBV2; D might be TRBD2 (7 bases). The CDR3 length is 12 residues. V was shortened by 8 bases and J by 4 bases, with 11 bases between the two germline ends. Germline assignment: CDR1 SNHLY and CDR2 FYNNEI. Written as DNA, the CDR3 is TGTGCCAGCGGGGGGGCCGCAGAGACCCAGTACTTC. It codes for CASGGAAETQYF.

The J gene is TRBJ1-1, the V gene TRBV18; D remains ambiguous. Germline V gene data show CDR1 as KGHSH and CDR2 as LQKENI. The CDR3 covers 14 residues. The ends were cut back, 4 bases at V and 0 bases at J, with 9 bases in the middle. CDR3 sequence reads: CASSRAHLNTEAFF. As DNA, the CDR3 is TGTGCCAGCTCACGGGCACACCTGAACACTGAAGCTTTCTTT.

This chain links TRBV19 with TRBJ2-7, with D perhaps matching TRBD2 (5 bases). This CDR3 comprises 14 residues. Germline CDR1 is LNHDA and CDR2 is SQIVND (reference sequence). Trimming pared 7 bases from V and 6 bases from J, leaving 19 bases between. CDR3 sequence reads: CASTPTGLESEQYF. The CDR3 DNA follows: TGTGCCAGTACCCCCACGGGGTTGGAGTCCGAGCAGTACTTC.

V gene TRBV24-1 combines with J gene TRBJ2-6, with a weak D call TRBD1 (5 bases). Trimming shortened V by 4 bases and J by 2 bases, and 5 bases separated the two germline ends. The V gene's germline CDR1 is KGHDR and CDR2 SFDVKD. The CDR3 has 14 amino acids. In nucleotides, the CDR3 is TGTGCCACCAGTGAAGGGGCTGGGGCCAACGTCCTGACTTTC. Its protein product is CATSEGAGANVLTF.

V usage is TRBV24-1 and J usage is TRBJ1-4; 7 bases map to TRBD1. The CDR3 spans 14 residues. CDR1 is KGHDR, CDR2 SFDVKD, per germline. V shed 5 bases and J 8 bases; nucleotides not matched to a gene: 7. CDR3 nucleotides: TGTGCCACCAGTGTTGTAAGGGGGCACGAAAAACTGTTTTTT. Translating it yields CATSVVRGHEKLFF.

The chain carries TRBV28 and TRBJ1-5; TRBD1 is a possible D gene (5 bases). V was trimmed by 2 bases and J by 4 bases, leaving 12 bases between them. This CDR3 has 15 amino acids. The germline gives CDR1 MDHEN, CDR2 SYDVKM. CDR3 nucleotide sequence: TGTGCCAGCAGTTTACCGGGGGACCAAAATCAGCCCCAGCATTTT. It codes for CASSLPGDQNQPQHF.

V is TRBV10-3 and J is TRBJ1-2; D is unresolved. The CDR3 runs to 14 residues. The V and J ends lost 4 bases and 8 bases respectively, with 17 bases between them. Germline CDR1 is ENHRY and CDR2 is SYGVKD. DNA for the CDR3: TGTGCCATCAGTGGTGGGTCCTCCCGAGGGGGCTACACCTTC. Translating it yields CAISGGSSRGGYTF.

This clone was seen a few times. This chain links TRBV3-1 (or the pseudogene TRBV3-2) with TRBJ2-5, with no clear D. The CDR3 loop spans 14 amino acids. Trimming shortened V by 6 bases and J by 2 bases, and 13 bases separated the two germline ends. Germline loops: CDR1 LGHDT, CDR2 YNNKEL (reference sequence). CDR3 region: CASSRKELQETQYF. In DNA form, the CDR3 reads TGTGCCAGCAGTCGAAAAGAGCTACAAGAGACCCAGTACTTC.

This clone was seen only once. V usage is TRBV14 and J usage is TRBJ2-2; perhaps TRBD2 as D (5 bases). The CDR3 totals 18 residues. V was pared by 1 base and J by 3 bases, with 18 bases between. In germline, CDR1 is SGHDN, CDR2 FVKESK. Here the CDR3 reads CASSQAIRSLEDTGELFF. In DNA form, the CDR3 reads TGTGCCAGCAGCCAAGCGATTCGTTCTCTGGAGGACACCGGGGAGCTGTTTTTT.

The chain carries TRBV3-1 (or the pseudogene TRBV3-2) and TRBJ2-3; 10 bases agree with TRBD2. Germline V gene sequence: CDR1 LGHDT, CDR2 YNNKEL (reference sequence). J lost 6 bases, V lost 1 base, and 7 bases had no gene match. This CDR3 is 16 amino acids long. CDR3 coding DNA: TGTGCCAGCAGCCAAGCGGCTAGCGGGGGCTTCGATACGCAGTATTTT. Translated: CASSQAASGGFDTQYF.

This rearrangement joins TRBV19 to TRBJ2-3, with 15 nucleotides matching TRBD2. The CDR3 is 19 amino acids. V shed 6 bases and J 4 bases; nucleotides not matched to a gene: 14. CDR1 LNHDA and CDR2 SQIVND come from the germline V gene (reference sequence). In DNA form, the CDR3 reads TGTGCCAGTAGGGGGACTAGCGGGGGGCCACCTCTGACCGCAGATACGCAGTATTTT. Protein: CASRGTSGGPPLTADTQYF. Together with reference TRBV19 and TRBJ2-3, the CDR3 gives the full variable domain: DGGITQSPKYLFRKEGQNVTLSCEQNLNHDAMYWYRQDPGQGLRLIYYSQIVNDFQKGDIAEGYSVSREKKESFPLTVTSAQKNPTAFYLCASRGTSGGPPLTADTQYFGPGTRLTVL.

The V and J genes are TRBV5-1 and TRBJ2-6, with a tentative D call TRBD1 (5 bases). The germline gives CDR1 SGHRS, CDR2 YFSETQ. The CDR3 length is 16 residues. The V end was cut by 0 bases, the J end by 3 bases, with 10 bases between. The CDR3 bases are TGCGCCAGCAGCTTGGTGGCAGGGAATGGGGCCAACGTCCTGACTTTC. This encodes CASSLVAGNGANVLTF.

This chain links TRBV27 with TRBJ2-1; TRBD1 matches 7 bases. Germline CDR1 MNHEY, CDR2 SMNVEV (reference sequence). J lost 9 bases, V lost 4 bases, and 9 bases had no gene match. The CDR3 has 14 residues. CDR3 region: CASSYLGTVREQFF. The CDR3 region has the DNA TGTGCCAGCAGTTATCTCGGGACAGTACGTGAGCAGTTCTTC.

V and J are TRBV7-8 and TRBJ2-1, with D maybe TRBD1 (5 bases). CDR1 is SGHVS, CDR2 FQNEAQ, per germline. There are 15 residues in the CDR3. V dropped 0 bases and J dropped 5 bases, with 11 bases sitting between them. The CDR3 region has the DNA TGTGCCAGCAGCTTAGCCCGGACAAAGAACAATGAGCAGTTCTTC. Translated, it gives CASSLARTKNNEQFF. The complete variable domain, with remaining parts taken from reference TRBV7-8 and TRBJ2-1, reads GAGVSQSPRYKVAKRGQDVALRCDPISGHVSLFWYQQALGQGPEFLTYFQNEAQLDKSGLPSDRFFAERPEGSVSTLKIQRTQQEDSAVYLCASSLARTKNNEQFFGPGTRLTVL.

This clone was observed a single time. This chain links TRBV18 with TRBJ1-2; TRBD1 matches 9 bases. Germline V gene sequence: CDR1 KGHSH, CDR2 LQKENI. The CDR3 sequence is 13 residues long. The ends lost 5 bases at V and 6 bases at J; junction bases unmatched: 4. The CDR3 nucleotides are TGTGCCAGCTCAAGAGACAGGGGGAATGGCTACACCTTC. It codes for CASSRDRGNGYTF.

This chain joins TRBV6-5 and TRBJ2-7; 7 bases are shared with TRBD2. Germline V gives CDR1 MNHEY, CDR2 SVGAGI. This CDR3 region has 14 residues. V dropped 6 bases and J dropped 4; count of bases not matched to a gene: 9. The CDR3 nucleotides read TGTGCCAGCAGCCAGACGGGGGGACCTTACGAGCAGTACTTC. It specifies CASSQTGGPYEQYF.

The chain has TRBV18 and TRBJ1-1, with TRBD1 matching over 7 bases. The ends lost 2 bases at V and 6 bases at J; junction bases unmatched: 9. This CDR3 has 15 residues. Germline values: CDR1 KGHSH, CDR2 LQKENI. CDR3 sequence: CASSPEAFQGAEAFF. As DNA, the CDR3 is TGTGCCAGCTCACCAGAAGCCTTTCAGGGGGCTGAAGCTTTCTTT.

In this sample, this clone turned up a few times. The chain employs TRBV28 and TRBJ1-1; 7 bases fit TRBD1. Per the germline V gene, CDR1 is MDHEN and CDR2 is SYDVKM. The length of the CDR3 is 13 residues. Losses at the gene ends were 2 bases for V and 8 bases for J; bases not matched to a gene: 5. The CDR3 spells CASSLVGTVEAFF. The CDR3, as DNA: TGTGCCAGCAGTTTAGTCGGGACAGTCGAAGCTTTCTTT. The variable domain in full, completed from reference TRBV28 and TRBJ1-1, reads DVKVTQSSRYLVKRTGEKVFLECVQDMDHENMFWYRQDPGLGLRLIYFSYDVKMKEKGDIPEGYSVSREKKERFSLILESASTNQTSMYLCASSLVGTVEAFFGQGTRLTVV.

V usage is TRBV6-5 and J usage is TRBJ1-4; 8 nucleotides align to TRBD1. Germline V gene lookup returns CDR1 MNHEY and CDR2 SVGAGI. V shed 8 bases and J 6 bases; nucleotides not matched to a gene: 8. The CDR3 consists of 14 residues. The DNA of the CDR3 is TGTGCCAGCTATTACTCAGGGGGCGATGAAAAACTGTTTTTT. This codes for CASYYSGGDEKLFF.

This sequence joins TRBV6-5 and TRBJ2-7; 8 positions agree with TRBD1. The CDR3 has 16 residues. CDR1 and CDR2 (germline): MNHEY, SVGAGI. Trimming removed 4 bases from V and 3 bases from J; junction bases left unmatched: 11. For the CDR3, the DNA is TGTGCCAGCAGTTGGGACAGGCAAAGGGGATTCTACGAGCAGTACTTC. Its translation is CASSWDRQRGFYEQYF.

The chain couples TRBV5-5 to TRBJ1-5; D is perhaps TRBD1 (5 bases). Germline V gene sequence: CDR1 SGHKS, CDR2 YYEKEE (reference sequence). CDR3 length: 16 residues. The V and J ends lost 4 bases and 0 bases respectively, with 14 bases between them. The CDR3 is CASSHTGTLSNQPQHF. The CDR3 DNA reads TGTGCCAGCAGCCATACAGGAACGCTTAGCAATCAGCCCCAGCATTTT.

The rearrangement joins TRBV6-6 to TRBJ1-1; TRBD1 agrees at 8 bases. Trimming cost V 6 bases and J 5 bases; bases outside gene matches: 14. This CDR3 region has 16 residues. The germline V gene has CDR1 MNHNY and CDR2 SVGAGI (reference sequence). This CDR3 reads CASSADLGTGGTEAFF. The CDR3 DNA follows: TGTGCCAGCAGCGCGGATCTTGGGACAGGTGGAACTGAAGCTTTCTTT.

The chain carries TRBV9 and TRBJ2-5; D possibly corresponds to TRBD1 (5 bases). The ends were cut back, 4 bases at V and 5 bases at J, with 6 bases in the middle. The CDR3 covers 11 residues. Germline V gives CDR1 SGDLS, CDR2 YYNGEE. The CDR3: CASSKGETQYF. The CDR3 DNA is TGTGCCAGCAGCAAGGGGGAGACCCAGTACTTC. The complete variable domain, with remaining parts taken from reference TRBV9 and TRBJ2-5, reads DSGVTQTPKHLITATGQRVTLRCSPRSGDLSVYWYQQSLDQGLQFLIQYYNGEERAKGNILERFSAQQFPDLHSELNLSSLELGDSALYFCASSKGETQYFGPGTRLLVL.

This sequence joins TRBV9 and TRBJ1-2; 7 bases agree with TRBD1. With V trimmed by 0 bases and J by 4 bases, 3 bases remained unmatched. CDR3 size: 14 residues. Per the germline V gene, CDR1 is SGDLS and CDR2 is YYNGEE. The DNA for the CDR3 is TGTGCCAGCAGCGTAGATCAGGGGGTCTATGGCTACACCTTC. Translating gives CASSVDQGVYGYTF. Together with reference TRBV9 and TRBJ1-2, the CDR3 gives the full variable domain: DSGVTQTPKHLITATGQRVTLRCSPRSGDLSVYWYQQSLDQGLQFLIQYYNGEERAKGNILERFSAQQFPDLHSELNLSSLELGDSALYFCASSVDQGVYGYTFGSGTRLTVV.

The chain uses TRBV5-8 and TRBJ2-7, with a tentative D call TRBD1 (6 bases). This CDR3 is built from 13 residues. Between the trimmed V and J ends, which lost 2 bases and 5 bases, there was a span of 11 bases. Germline assignment: CDR1 SGHTS and CDR2 YDEGEE. Here the CDR3 reads CASSLTGFHEQYF. In nucleotides, the CDR3 is TGTGCCAGCAGCTTAACAGGGTTCCACGAGCAGTACTTC.

This clone was observed a handful of times. The chain has TRBV15 and TRBJ2-7; D gene ambiguous. From germline, CDR1 is LNHNV and CDR2 YYDKDF (reference sequence). CDR3 size: 15 residues. The V and J ends lost 0 bases and 1 base respectively, with 10 bases between them. The CDR3 DNA follows: TGTGCCACCAGCAGAGATTTGCAGGAATCCTACGAGCAGTACTTC. Encoded protein: CATSRDLQESYEQYF.